This is a list of T cell receptor beta chains from one sample in a study of CD8 T cells in Susac syndrome. TCRdb reprocessed the immunoSEQ multiplex PCR reads with MiXCR, giving one entry per CDR3 protein. The repertoire holds more than 95,000 distinct CDR3 sequences, with around 94% as singletons. The sequenced material came from CD4+ T cells from PBMCs. The receptors come from a human donor with multiple sclerosis. Both conserved end residues are part of each CDR3. The D gene is left open where the match is weak. The size entry is marked missing in some rows and otherwise reads once, few, many or a size class.

TGTGCCTGGAGAAACAAGGGGGCGATATCCTATAATTCACCCCTCCACTTT | CAWRNKGAISYNSPLHF | . | TRBD1 | TRBJ1-6 | TRBV30
TGCAGCGTTGAAACTGCAGCTAACTATGGCTACACCTTC | CSVETAANYGYTF | . | . | TRBJ1-2 | TRBV29-1
. | CANRSRDNRTPGSCFF | . | . | TRBJ2-2 | TRBV23-1
TGTGCCAGTAGTAAAGACAGACGGACTGAAGCTTTCTTT | CASSKDRRTEAFF | . | . | TRBJ1-1 | TRBV19
TGTGCCAGCAGCTTTGGGGGAGATGAGCAGTTCTTC | CASSFGGDEQFF | . | . | TRBJ2-1 | TRBV7-3
TGTGCCAGCAGCCGATCCGGGGGGGGAAGAGGCTACACCTTC | CASSRSGGGRGYTF | once | . | TRBJ1-2 | TRBV7-2
TGCAGTGCTAGAGATTCCCTCAAGATCGCAGGGCTAGCTGGAAATCAGCCCCAGCATTTT | CSARDSLKIAGLAGNQPQHF | . | . | TRBJ1-5 | TRBV20-1
TGTGCCTCAGGGAGGGACGATTCACCCCTCCACTTT | CASGRDDSPLHF | . | . | TRBJ1-6 | TRBV10-3
TGCAGTGCTCCGGACAGGCACGAGCAGTACTTC | CSAPDRHEQYF | . | TRBD1 | TRBJ2-7 | TRBV20-1
TGTGCCAGCAGCTTACTCGGGGATGGAAACACCATATATTTT | CASSLLGDGNTIYF | . | . | TRBJ1-3 | TRBV7-2
TGTGCCAGCAGCCAAGTTGGACAGAGAGATAATTCACCCCTCCACTTT | CASSQVGQRDNSPLHF | . | . | TRBJ1-6 | TRBV3-1
TGCAGCGTTAAGACAGGCATGAACACTGAAGCTTTCTTT | CSVKTGMNTEAFF | few | . | TRBJ1-1 | TRBV29-1
TGTGCCAGCTCACTTGGACAGGGGGGTAATTCACCCCTCCACTTT | CASSLGQGGNSPLHF | few | TRBD1 | TRBJ1-6 | TRBV28
TGTGCCTGGAGTGGGCCAGTCCATAATTCACCCCTCCACTTT | CAWSGPVHNSPLHF | . | . | TRBJ1-6 | TRBV30
TGTGCCAGCAGTTTGGGCCAAAGCTCCTACAATGAGCAGTTCTTC | CASSLGQSSYNEQFF | . | . | TRBJ2-1 | TRBV12-3/TRBV12-4
TGTGCCAGCTCACCACAAGGAGGAGGAGAACAGCCCCAGCATTTT | CASSPQGGGEQPQHF | . | . | TRBJ1-5 | TRBV18
TGTGCCAGCAGCCATATTACCGGACAGGGAGTAGATGGCTACACCTTC | CASSHITGQGVDGYTF | once | TRBD1 | TRBJ1-2 | TRBV4-2
TGTGCCAGCAGAACAATAACGGGTACTGAAGCTTTCTTT | CASRTITGTEAFF | . | . | TRBJ1-1 | TRBV6-2/TRBV6-3
TGTGCCAGCACCCTGCCGGACAGTTCCTACGAGCAGTACTTC | CASTLPDSSYEQYF | . | . | TRBJ2-7 | TRBV6-1
TGTGCCAGCAGTGATTCCCCTTCGTGGAAACTGTTTTTT | CASSDSPSWKLFF | . | . | TRBJ1-4 | TRBV25-1
TGTGCCAGCAGTAGATCGGATAATTCCCCCCTCCACTTT | CASSRSDNSPLHF | few | . | TRBJ1-6 | TRBV28
TGTGCCAGTCAGGTGCGGCAGGAGACCACTGAAGCTTTCTTT | CASQVRQETTEAFF | . | . | TRBJ1-1 | TRBV19
TGTGCCAGCAGTTTAGCACACGCAATTACCTACGAGCAGTACTTC | CASSLAHAITYEQYF | . | . | TRBJ2-7 | TRBV12-3/TRBV12-4
TGTGCCAGCAGTTTAAGACAGGACACCGGGGAGCTGTTTTTT | CASSLRQDTGELFF | . | . | TRBJ2-2 | TRBV27
TGTGCCAGCAGCCCCGGGACAGGGCCCTCCTACGAGCAGTACTTC | CASSPGTGPSYEQYF | . | TRBD1 | TRBJ2-7 | TRBV3-1
TGTGCCACCAGCAGGGCACAGGCGTTTGGTGGCTACACCTTC | CATSRAQAFGGYTF | . | . | TRBJ1-2 | TRBV15
TGTGCCAGCAGTAACACCGGATACTATGGCTACACCTTC | CASSNTGYYGYTF | . | . | TRBJ1-2 | TRBV12-3/TRBV12-4
TGTGCCAGCAGGCCCGCGGGGGGGACCGGGGAGCTGTTTTTT | CASRPAGGTGELFF | . | TRBD2 | TRBJ2-2 | TRBV6-2/TRBV6-3
TGTGCCAGCAGCCAAGGTCTGGTCAGTGAAGCTTTCTTT | CASSQGLVSEAFF | once | . | TRBJ1-1 | TRBV14
TGCAGTGCTGGGAACAGGGATCAGCCCCAGCATTTT | CSAGNRDQPQHF | . | . | TRBJ1-5 | TRBV20-1
TGTGCCAGCAGCTTGGGGACTAGCGGGGGTAAAAACATTCAGTACTTC | CASSLGTSGGKNIQYF | . | TRBD2 | TRBJ2-4 | TRBV5-6
TGCAGTGCAGGCCGCAGGGGGCGTGAAAAACTGTTTTTT | CSAGRRGREKLFF | . | TRBD1 | TRBJ1-4 | TRBV20-1
TGTGCCAGCAGCCCGGACCCAGATGCGCAGTATTTT | CASSPDPDAQYF | . | . | TRBJ2-3 | TRBV3-1
TGCAGCGTTGATCAGGGGGCCGCTTTCTTT | CSVDQGAAFF | . | TRBD1 | TRBJ1-1 | TRBV29-1
TGTGCCAGCAGTCACCCTCCATCCTTGACAGCCTACTATGGCTACACCTTC | CASSHPPSLTAYYGYTF | . | . | TRBJ1-2 | TRBV6-2/TRBV6-3
TGTGCCAGCAGCCAAGTCAACAGGGGCACTGAAGCTTTCTTT | CASSQVNRGTEAFF | . | TRBD1 | TRBJ1-1 | TRBV3-1
TGTGCCAGCAGTATCAGGGCTACCGGGGGAGATACGCAGTATTTT | CASSIRATGGDTQYF | . | . | TRBJ2-3 | TRBV12-3/TRBV12-4
TGTGCCAGCAGTCCGCGACCCTATGGACTAGCGGGGGGTTTGATTTCGGACACCGGGGAGCTGTTTTTT | CASSPRPYGLAGGLISDTGELFF | . | TRBD2 | TRBJ2-2 | TRBV27
TGTGCCAGCAGTTTAGCGCGGGGGCCTGCCACAGATACGCAGTATTTT | CASSLARGPATDTQYF | once | . | TRBJ2-3 | TRBV12-3/TRBV12-4
TGTGCCAGCAGTTTTGGGGGGGCCTATGGCTACACCTTC | CASSFGGAYGYTF | . | . | TRBJ1-2 | TRBV28
TGTGCCAGCAGCTACCGGACTGGCTACGAGCAGTACTTC | CASSYRTGYEQYF | . | . | TRBJ2-7 | TRBV7-2
TGTGCCAGTAGTTTAGGGGGGGCGGGAGAGACCCAGTACTTC | CASSLGGAGETQYF | . | . | TRBJ2-5 | TRBV19
TGCAGCGTTGAAAAGGGGAGAAACTATGGCTACACCTTC | CSVEKGRNYGYTF | . | . | TRBJ1-2 | TRBV29-1
TGCAGTGCTCCCCCTGGCCTGGAAACTTTCTTT | CSAPPGLETFF | . | . | TRBJ1-1 | TRBV20-1
TGTGCCAGCAGCCTAGGCCGGACAGGGGGCACCGGGGAGCTGTTTTTT | CASSLGRTGGTGELFF | . | TRBD1 | TRBJ2-2 | TRBV7-2
TGTGCCAGCAGATGGACGGGGGGGATCACCGGGGAGCTGTTTTTT | CASRWTGGITGELFF | . | TRBD2 | TRBJ2-2 | TRBV2
TGTGCCAGCAGCGTAGCAGGGGATGGATCCTACGAGCAGTACTTC | CASSVAGDGSYEQYF | . | . | TRBJ2-7 | TRBV9
TGTGCCTGGAGTGTACTTAGCGGGGGCGACGAGCAGTACTTC | CAWSVLSGGDEQYF | . | TRBD2 | TRBJ2-7 | TRBV30
TGCGCCAGCAGCTGGGGTGGACAGGGCAATGAGCAGTTCTTC | CASSWGGQGNEQFF | . | TRBD1 | TRBJ2-1 | TRBV5-1
TGTGCCAGCAGTAGGGGGGGGCCATTCAATGAGCAGTTCTTC | CASSRGGPFNEQFF | . | . | TRBJ2-1 | TRBV25-1
TGTGCCAGCAGTGATTGGGCGGCGATAGGTGAAAAACTGTTTTTT | CASSDWAAIGEKLFF | . | . | TRBJ1-4 | TRBV6-1
TGTGCCAGCGTGGGACAGGGGCTACCAAATCAGCCCCAGCATTTT | CASVGQGLPNQPQHF | . | TRBD1 | TRBJ1-5 | TRBV6-2/TRBV6-3
TGTGCCAGCAGCACCCACAGGGGACTCTTTGGCAATCAGCCCCAGCATTTT | CASSTHRGLFGNQPQHF | . | TRBD1 | TRBJ1-5 | TRBV12-3/TRBV12-4
TGTGCCAGCAGCCAAGCACAGGGGAAAGGGACACCCCTCCACTTT | CASSQAQGKGTPLHF | . | TRBD1 | TRBJ1-6 | TRBV4-2
TGTGCCAGCAGTCCTGGACTAGCGGGCTACGAGCAGTACTTC | CASSPGLAGYEQYF | . | TRBD2 | TRBJ2-7 | TRBV27
TGTGCCAGCAGTTTTGACGGGAGGGGAAACATTCAGTACTTC | CASSFDGRGNIQYF | . | TRBD2 | TRBJ2-4 | TRBV12-3/TRBV12-4
TGCGCCAGCAGCCAAGCGTATAGAGGCGTCACTGAAGCTTTCTTT | CASSQAYRGVTEAFF | few | . | TRBJ1-1 | TRBV4-1
TGTGCCAGCAACGGGGACACGCATAAGAACTATGGCTACACCTTC | CASNGDTHKNYGYTF | . | . | TRBJ1-2 | TRBV3-1
TGTGCCAGCAGACGCGGACAGGGAAGTCTATCGAACACTGAAGCTTTCTTT | CASRRGQGSLSNTEAFF | . | TRBD1 | TRBJ1-1 | TRBV7-9